This T cell receptor beta chain was sequenced in a study of response to subunit inactivated influenza vaccine. Notes on the study in general: That few new T cells are recruited by each seasonal influenza vaccination was the authors' suggestion.

This clonotype was observed a few times. The target antigen is unknown. Deletions cut 6 bases from V and 6 bases from J, with 16 bases between. Germline V gene lookup returns CDR1 MNHEY and CDR2 SVGEGT. The CDR3 has 14 amino acids. TCRdb reanalysed the RT-PCR reads using MiXCR and keeps one entry per CDR3 protein. The table shows roughly 500,000 distinct CDR3 sequences, with 16% occurring only once. This sequence originates from a man aged 50 to 75 who received an inactivated influenza vaccine. V usage is TRBV6-2 or TRBV6-3 and J usage is TRBJ2-3, with a possible D match to TRBD2 (6 bases). Material: CD4+ T cells sorted from PBMCs, obtained less than 30 months after vaccination. As DNA, the CDR3 is TGTGCCAGCAGAAGGTCTGGGGGAGGCGATACGCAGTATTTT. It is translated as CASRRSGGGDTQYF.